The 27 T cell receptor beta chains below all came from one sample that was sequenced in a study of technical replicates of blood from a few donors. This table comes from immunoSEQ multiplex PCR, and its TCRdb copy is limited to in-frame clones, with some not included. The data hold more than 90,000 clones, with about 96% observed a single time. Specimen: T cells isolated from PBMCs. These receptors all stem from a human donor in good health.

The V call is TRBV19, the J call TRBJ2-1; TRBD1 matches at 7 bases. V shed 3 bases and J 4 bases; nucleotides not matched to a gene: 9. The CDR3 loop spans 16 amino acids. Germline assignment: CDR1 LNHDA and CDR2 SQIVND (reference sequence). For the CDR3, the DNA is TGTGCCAGTAGTATTAGATGGACAGGATATTACAATGAGCAGTTCTTC. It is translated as CASSIRWTGYYNEQFF. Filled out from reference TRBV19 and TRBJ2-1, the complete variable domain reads DGGITQSPKYLFRKEGQNVTLSCEQNLNHDAMYWYRQDPGQGLRLIYYSQIVNDFQKGDIAEGYSVSREKKESFPLTVTSAQKNPTAFYLCASSIRWTGYYNEQFFGPGTRLTVL.

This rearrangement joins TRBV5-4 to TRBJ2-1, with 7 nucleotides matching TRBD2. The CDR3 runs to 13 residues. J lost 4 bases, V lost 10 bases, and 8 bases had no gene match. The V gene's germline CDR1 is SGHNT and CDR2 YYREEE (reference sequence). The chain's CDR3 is CAAVGEGYNEQFF. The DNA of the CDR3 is TGTGCCGCGGTGGGGGAGGGGTACAATGAGCAGTTCTTC.

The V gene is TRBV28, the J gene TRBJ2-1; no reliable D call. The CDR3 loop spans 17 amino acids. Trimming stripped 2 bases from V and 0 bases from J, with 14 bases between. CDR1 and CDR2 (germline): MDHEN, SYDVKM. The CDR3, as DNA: TGTGCCAGCAGTTTAATCCCCTCAGGTTTCTCCTACAATGAGCAGTTCTTC. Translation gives CASSLIPSGFSYNEQFF.

The chain's CDR3 is CASSPSRYGEQFF. CDR3 DNA: TGTGCCAGCAGTCCCTCAAGATACGGTGAGCAGTTCTTC. The chain couples TRBV27 to TRBJ2-1; D is uncertain. Germline values: CDR1 MNHEY, CDR2 SMNVEV (reference sequence). CDR3 length: 13 amino acids. With 5 bases removed from V and 9 bases from J, the gap between germline ends came to 14 bases.

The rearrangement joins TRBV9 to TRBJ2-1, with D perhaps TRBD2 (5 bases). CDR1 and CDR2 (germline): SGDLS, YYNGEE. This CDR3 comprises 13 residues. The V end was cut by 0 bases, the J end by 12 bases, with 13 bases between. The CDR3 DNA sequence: TGTGCCAGCAGCGTAGGACTATTTCGGGTGCAGTTCTTC. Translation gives CASSVGLFRVQFF. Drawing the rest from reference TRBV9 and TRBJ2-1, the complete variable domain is DSGVTQTPKHLITATGQRVTLRCSPRSGDLSVYWYQQSLDQGLQFLIQYYNGEERAKGNILERFSAQQFPDLHSELNLSSLELGDSALYFCASSVGLFRVQFFGPGTRLTVL.

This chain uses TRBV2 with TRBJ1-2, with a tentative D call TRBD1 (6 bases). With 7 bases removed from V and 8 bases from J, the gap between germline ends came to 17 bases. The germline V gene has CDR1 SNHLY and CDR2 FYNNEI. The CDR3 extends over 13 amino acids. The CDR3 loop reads CASKRPSGAGYTF. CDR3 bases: TGTGCCAGCAAGAGGCCCTCAGGGGCCGGCTACACCTTC.

For the CDR3, the DNA is TGTGCCAGCAGCCCGCTAGCGGGAGTACTCAATGAGCAGTTCTTC. Translating it yields CASSPLAGVLNEQFF. The chain uses TRBV11-3 and TRBJ2-1; 10 bases are a match to TRBD2. V gave up 5 bases and J gave up 6 bases; unmatched junction bases: 7. From germline, CDR1 is SGHNT and CDR2 YENEEA. The CDR3 is 15 amino acids. The full variable domain, in which reference TRBV11-3 and TRBJ2-1 provide the parts outside the CDR3, is EAGVVQSPRYKIIEKKQPVAFWCNPISGHNTLYWYLQNLGQGPELLIRYENEEAVDDSQLPKDRFSAERLKGVDSTLKIQPAELGDSAVYLCASSPLAGVLNEQFFGPGTRLTVL.

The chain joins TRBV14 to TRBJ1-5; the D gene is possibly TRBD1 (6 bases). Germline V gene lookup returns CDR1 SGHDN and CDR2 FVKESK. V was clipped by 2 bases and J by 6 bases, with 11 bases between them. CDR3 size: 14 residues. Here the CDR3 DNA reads TGTGCCAGCAGCCAATTCAGGGGAAGTCAGCCCCAGCATTTT. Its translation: CASSQFRGSQPQHF. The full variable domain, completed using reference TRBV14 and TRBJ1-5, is EAGVTQFPSHSVIEKGQTVTLRCDPISGHDNLYWYRRVMGKEIKFLLHFVKESKQDESGMPNNRFLAERTGGTYSTLKVQPAELEDSGVYFCASSQFRGSQPQHFGDGTRLSIL.

Here the CDR3 DNA reads TGTGCCAGCAGCTTAGAGGGGCCGCAAGTCGGAAACACCATATATTTT. Amino acids: CASSLEGPQVGNTIYF. The V and J genes are TRBV7-2 and TRBJ1-3; D is perhaps TRBD1 (5 bases). This CDR3 comprises 16 residues. The germline gives CDR1 SGHTA, CDR2 FQGNSA. Trimming took off 1 base at V and 4 bases at J, with 14 bases between the two ends. Complete variable domain (other parts from reference TRBV7-2 and TRBJ1-3): GAGVSQSPSNKVTEKGKDVELRCDPISGHTALYWYRQSLGQGLEFLIYFQGNSAPDKSGLPSDRFSAERTGGSVSTLTIQRTQQEDSAVYLCASSLEGPQVGNTIYFGEGSWLTVV.

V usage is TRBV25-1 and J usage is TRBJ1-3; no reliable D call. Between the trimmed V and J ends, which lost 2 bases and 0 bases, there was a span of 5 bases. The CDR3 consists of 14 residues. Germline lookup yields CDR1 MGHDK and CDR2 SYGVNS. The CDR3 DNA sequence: TGTGCCAGCAGTGAACAGGACTCTGGAAACACCATATATTTT. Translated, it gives CASSEQDSGNTIYF.

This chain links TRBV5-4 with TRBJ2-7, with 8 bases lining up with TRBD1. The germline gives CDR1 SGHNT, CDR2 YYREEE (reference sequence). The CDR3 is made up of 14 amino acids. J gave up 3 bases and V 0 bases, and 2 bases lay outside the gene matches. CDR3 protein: CASSLAGGLYEQYF. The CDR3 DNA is TGTGCCAGCAGCTTGGCAGGGGGCCTCTACGAGCAGTACTTC.

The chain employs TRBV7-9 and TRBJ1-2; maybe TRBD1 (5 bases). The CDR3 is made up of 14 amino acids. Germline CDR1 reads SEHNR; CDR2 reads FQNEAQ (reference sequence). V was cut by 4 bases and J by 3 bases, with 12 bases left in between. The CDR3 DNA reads TGTGCCAGCAGCTATCCGACAGAAGACTATGGCTACACCTTC. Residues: CASSYPTEDYGYTF.

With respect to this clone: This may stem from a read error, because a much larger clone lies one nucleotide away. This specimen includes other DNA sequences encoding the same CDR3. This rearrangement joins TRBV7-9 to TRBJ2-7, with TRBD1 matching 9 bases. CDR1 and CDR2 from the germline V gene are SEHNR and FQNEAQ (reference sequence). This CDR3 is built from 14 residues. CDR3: CASRGQGGTYEQYF. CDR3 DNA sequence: TGTGCTAGCAGGGGACAGGGAGGAACCTACGAGCAGTACTTC.

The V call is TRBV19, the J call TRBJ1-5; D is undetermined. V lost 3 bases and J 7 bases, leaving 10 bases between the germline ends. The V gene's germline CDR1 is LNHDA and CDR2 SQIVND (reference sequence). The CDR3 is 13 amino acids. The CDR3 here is CASSIYLSQPQHF. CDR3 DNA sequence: TGTGCCAGTAGTATCTACTTATCACAGCCCCAGCATTTT.

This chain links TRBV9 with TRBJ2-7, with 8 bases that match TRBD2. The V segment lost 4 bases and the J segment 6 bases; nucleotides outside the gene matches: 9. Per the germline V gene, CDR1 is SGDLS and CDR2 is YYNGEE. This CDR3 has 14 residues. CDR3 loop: CASSPGRASSEQYF. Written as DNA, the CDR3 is TGTGCCAGCAGCCCCGGGAGGGCCTCGTCCGAGCAGTACTTC. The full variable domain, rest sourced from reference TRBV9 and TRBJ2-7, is DSGVTQTPKHLITATGQRVTLRCSPRSGDLSVYWYQQSLDQGLQFLIQYYNGEERAKGNILERFSAQQFPDLHSELNLSSLELGDSALYFCASSPGRASSEQYFGPGTRLTVT.

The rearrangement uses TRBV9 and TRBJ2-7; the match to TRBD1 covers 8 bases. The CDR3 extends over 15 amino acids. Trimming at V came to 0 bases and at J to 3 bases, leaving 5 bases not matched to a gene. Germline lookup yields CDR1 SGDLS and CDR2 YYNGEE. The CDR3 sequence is CASSVAGQGNYEQYF. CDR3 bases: TGTGCCAGCAGCGTAGCTGGACAGGGAAACTACGAGCAGTACTTC.

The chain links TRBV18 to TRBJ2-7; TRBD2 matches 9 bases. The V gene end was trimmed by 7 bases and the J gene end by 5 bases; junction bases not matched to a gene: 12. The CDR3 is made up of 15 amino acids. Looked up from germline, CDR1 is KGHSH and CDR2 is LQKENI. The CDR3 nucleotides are TGTGCCAGCTTAACAGTTAGCGGGAGCACCCACGAGCAGTACTTC. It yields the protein CASLTVSGSTHEQYF. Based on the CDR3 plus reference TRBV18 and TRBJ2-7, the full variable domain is NAGVMQNPRHLVRRRGQEARLRCSPMKGHSHVYWYRQLPEEGLKFMVYLQKENIIDESGMPKERFSAEFPKEGPSILRIQQVVRGDSAAYFCASLTVSGSTHEQYFGPGTRLTVT.

The CDR3 region is CASSLGQGTDTQYF. The CDR3 DNA follows: TGTGCCAGCAGTTTAGGGCAGGGCACAGATACGCAGTATTTT. The rearrangement links TRBV27 to TRBJ2-3; D gene ambiguous. The CDR3 contains 14 residues. Germline CDR1 MNHEY, CDR2 SMNVEV (reference sequence). Trimming removed 2 bases from V and 1 base from J, with 7 bases in between.

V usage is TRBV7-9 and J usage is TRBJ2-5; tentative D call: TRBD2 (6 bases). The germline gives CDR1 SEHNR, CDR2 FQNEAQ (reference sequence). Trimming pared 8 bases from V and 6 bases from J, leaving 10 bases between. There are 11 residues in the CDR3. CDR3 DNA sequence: TGTGCCAGCTTGGGAGGTCAGACCCAGTACTTC. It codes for CASLGGQTQYF.

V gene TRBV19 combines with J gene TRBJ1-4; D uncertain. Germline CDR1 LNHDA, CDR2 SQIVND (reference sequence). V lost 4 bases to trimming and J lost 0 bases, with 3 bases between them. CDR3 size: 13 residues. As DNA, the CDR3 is TGTGCCAGTAGTACAGCAACTAATGAAAAACTGTTTTTT. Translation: CASSTATNEKLFF. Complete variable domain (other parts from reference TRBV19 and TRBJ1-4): DGGITQSPKYLFRKEGQNVTLSCEQNLNHDAMYWYRQDPGQGLRLIYYSQIVNDFQKGDIAEGYSVSREKKESFPLTVTSAQKNPTAFYLCASSTATNEKLFFGSGTQLSVL.

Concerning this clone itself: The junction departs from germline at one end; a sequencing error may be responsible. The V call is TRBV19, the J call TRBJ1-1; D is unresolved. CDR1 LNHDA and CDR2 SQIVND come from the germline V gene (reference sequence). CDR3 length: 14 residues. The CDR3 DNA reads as TGTGCCAGTAGTATAGGGCTCAGGAACGCTGAAGCTTTCTTT. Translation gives CASSIGLRNAEAFF. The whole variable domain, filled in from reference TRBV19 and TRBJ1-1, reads DGGITQSPKYLFRKEGQNVTLSCEQNLNHDAMYWYRQDPGQGLRLIYYSQIVNDFQKGDIAEGYSVSREKKESFPLTVTSAQKNPTAFYLCASSIGLRNAEAFFGQGTRLTVV.

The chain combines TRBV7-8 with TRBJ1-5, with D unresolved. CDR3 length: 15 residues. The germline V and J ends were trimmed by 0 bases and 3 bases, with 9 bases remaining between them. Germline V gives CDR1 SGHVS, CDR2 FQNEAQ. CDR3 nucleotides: TGTGCCAGCAGCTTAGCTGGCAGGATCAATCAGCCCCAGCATTTT. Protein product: CASSLAGRINQPQHF.

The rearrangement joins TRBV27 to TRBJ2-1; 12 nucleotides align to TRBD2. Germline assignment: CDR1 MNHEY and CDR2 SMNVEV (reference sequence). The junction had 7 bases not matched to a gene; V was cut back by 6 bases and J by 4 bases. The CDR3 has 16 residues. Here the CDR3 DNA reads TGTGCCAGCAGCCTAGGACTAGCGGGACCTTACAATGAGCAGTTCTTC. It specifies CASSLGLAGPYNEQFF.

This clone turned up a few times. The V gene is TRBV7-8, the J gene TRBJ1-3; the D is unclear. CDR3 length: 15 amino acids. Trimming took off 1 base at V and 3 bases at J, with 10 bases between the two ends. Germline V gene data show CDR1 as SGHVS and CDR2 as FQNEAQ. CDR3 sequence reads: CASSLGAWVGNTIYF. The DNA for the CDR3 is TGTGCCAGCAGCTTAGGGGCCTGGGTTGGAAACACCATATATTTT. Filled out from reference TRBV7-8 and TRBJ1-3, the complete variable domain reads GAGVSQSPRYKVAKRGQDVALRCDPISGHVSLFWYQQALGQGPEFLTYFQNEAQLDKSGLPSDRFFAERPEGSVSTLKIQRTQQEDSAVYLCASSLGAWVGNTIYFGEGSWLTVV.

CDR3 coding DNA: TGCGCCAGCAGTGAGGCCCGTACAGGGGTAAATGAGCAGTTCTTC. This sequence encodes CASSEARTGVNEQFF. The chain employs TRBV10-1 and TRBJ2-1; 7 nucleotides line up with TRBD1. V gave up 2 bases and J gave up 7 bases; unmatched junction bases: 8. The germline CDR1 and CDR2 sequences are WNHNN and SYGVQD (reference sequence). The CDR3 sequence is 15 residues long.

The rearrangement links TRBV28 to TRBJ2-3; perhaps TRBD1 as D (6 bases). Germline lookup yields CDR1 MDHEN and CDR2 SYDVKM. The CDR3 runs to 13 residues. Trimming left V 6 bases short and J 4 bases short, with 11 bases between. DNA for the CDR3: TGTGCCAGCAGGCCTCAGGGGTCAGATACGCAGTATTTT. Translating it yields CASRPQGSDTQYF.

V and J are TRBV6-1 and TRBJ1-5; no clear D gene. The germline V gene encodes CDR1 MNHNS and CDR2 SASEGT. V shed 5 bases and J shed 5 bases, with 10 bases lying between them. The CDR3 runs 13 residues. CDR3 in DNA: TGTGCCAGCAGTACGGGAGTAGATCAGCCCCAGCATTTT. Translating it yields CASSTGVDQPQHF.